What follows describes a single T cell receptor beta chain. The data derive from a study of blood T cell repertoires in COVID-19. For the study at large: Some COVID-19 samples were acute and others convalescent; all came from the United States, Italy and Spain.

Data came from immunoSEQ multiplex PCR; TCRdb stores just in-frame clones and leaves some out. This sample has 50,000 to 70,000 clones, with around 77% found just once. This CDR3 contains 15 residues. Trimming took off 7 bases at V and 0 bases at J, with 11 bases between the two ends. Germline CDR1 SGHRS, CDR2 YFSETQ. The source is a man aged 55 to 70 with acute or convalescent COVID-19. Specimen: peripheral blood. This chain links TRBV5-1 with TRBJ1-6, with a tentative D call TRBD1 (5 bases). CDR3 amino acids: CASGRDSSYNSPLHF. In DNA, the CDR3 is TGCGCCAGCGGCAGGGATAGCTCCTATAATTCACCCCTCCACTTT.